This T cell receptor (beta chain) was identified during a study of T cell clonotyping in hematopoietic cell transplantation. Whole-study results and caveats: Few recipient clonotypes overlapped donors; over 95% were de novo at given depth.

Between the trimmed V and J ends, which lost 4 bases and 0 bases, there was a span of 4 bases. Germline CDR1 is LNHDA and CDR2 is SQIVND (reference sequence). The CDR3 contains 13 residues. A remark on this clone: Its specificity is not known.

TCRdb's table, derived via immunoSEQ multiplex PCR, lists solely in-frame clones and lacks some. The sample lists more than 2,000 clones; about four fifths were seen once. The sequencing used PBMCs, collected 100 days after allogeneic stem cell transplant. The V call is TRBV19, the J call TRBJ1-5, with D uncertain. The clonotype comes from a male patient between 45 and 60 years old who had an allogeneic stem cell transplant from a related donor, so the T cells may come from the graft donor. Some clones in this sample may be carry-over from other donors' samples. The CDR3 sequence is CASSTVSNQPQHF. As DNA, the CDR3 is TGTGCCAGTAGTACAGTTAGCAATCAGCCCCAGCATTTT. The whole variable domain, filled in from reference TRBV19 and TRBJ1-5, reads DGGITQSPKYLFRKEGQNVTLSCEQNLNHDAMYWYRQDPGQGLRLIYYSQIVNDFQKGDIAEGYSVSREKKESFPLTVTSAQKNPTAFYLCASSTVSNQPQHFGDGTRLSIL.